Listed here is a single T cell receptor (beta chain). These data belong to a study of blood T cell repertoires in COVID-19. Study as a whole: The analysed material was cDNA or gDNA that came from T cells, B-cell-depleted T cells, or PBMCs.

Generated by immunoSEQ multiplex PCR, the TCRdb table keeps only in-frame clones and is missing some. The table shows fewer than 350,000 clones, with 80% to 90% occurring only once. The CDR3 spans 16 residues. Germline CDR1 LNHNV, CDR2 YYDKDF (reference sequence). The V gene lost 6 bases and the J gene lost 7 bases, with 21 bases spanning the gap. This chain connects TRBV15 to TRBJ1-4; tentative D call: TRBD1 (6 bases). The sample was PBMCs or T cells enriched from blood (not recorded which). The clonotype comes from a man younger than 45 who had recovered from COVID-19. The CDR3 loop is CATRNQTGYVGEKLFF. DNA of the CDR3: TGTGCCACCAGGAATCAAACAGGGTACGTCGGTGAAAAACTGTTTTTT.